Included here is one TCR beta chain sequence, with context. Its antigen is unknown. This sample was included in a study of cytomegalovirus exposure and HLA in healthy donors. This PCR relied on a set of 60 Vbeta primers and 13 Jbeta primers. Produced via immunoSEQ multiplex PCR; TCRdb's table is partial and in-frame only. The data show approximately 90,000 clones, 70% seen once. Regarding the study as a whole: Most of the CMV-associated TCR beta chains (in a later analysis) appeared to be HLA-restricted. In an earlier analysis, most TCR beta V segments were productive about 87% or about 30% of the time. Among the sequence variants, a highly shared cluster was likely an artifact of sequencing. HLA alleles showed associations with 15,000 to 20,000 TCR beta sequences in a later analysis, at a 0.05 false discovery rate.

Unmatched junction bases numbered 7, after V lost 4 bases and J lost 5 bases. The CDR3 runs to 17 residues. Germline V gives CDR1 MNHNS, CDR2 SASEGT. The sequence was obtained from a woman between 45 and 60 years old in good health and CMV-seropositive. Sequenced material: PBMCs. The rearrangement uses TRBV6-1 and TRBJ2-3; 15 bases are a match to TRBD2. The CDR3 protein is CASSVMGLAGGRDTQYF. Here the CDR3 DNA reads TGTGCCAGCAGTGTGATGGGACTAGCGGGAGGAAGAGATACGCAGTATTTT.